This T cell receptor beta chain was profiled in a study of blood T cell repertoires in COVID-19. TCRdb keeps only in-frame clones here, not all; method: immunoSEQ multiplex PCR. The sample carries over 200,000 clones, around 85% recorded once. The cohort comprised adults aged 18 to 89 years residing in 20 to 30 US areas. Sequenced input: PBMCs or T cells enriched from blood (not recorded which). This TCR came from a middle-aged man who had recovered from COVID-19.

Here the CDR3 reads CASKTGTGGDTGELFF. CDR3 coding DNA: TGTGCCAGTAAAACTGGGACAGGGGGCGACACCGGGGAGCTGTTTTTT. The rearrangement uses TRBV2 and TRBJ2-2, with 12 bases identical to TRBD1. CDR3 length: 16 amino acids. The germline gives CDR1 SNHLY, CDR2 FYNNEI. The junction had 8 bases not matched to a gene; V was cut back by 9 bases and J by 3 bases.